The rows below give T cell receptor beta chains drawn from one sample of a study of blood T cells in healthy people across ages. TCRdb fed the 5' RACE reads into MiXCR, producing one record per CDR3 protein. Of 1.5 million to 2 million distinct CDR3 sequences listed, about 35% are singletons. The sequencing sample was made of blood. All receptors derive from a woman aged 25 to 45 in good health. Both conserved end residues are part of each CDR3. Fields, in order: V gene, D gene, clone size, J gene, CDR3 DNA, CDR3 protein. A D gene is named only where the DNA matches it firmly. A clone size is listed for some rows: how often the clone was seen (once, few, many), or a class if it is expanded.

v_call: TRBV28; d_call: TRBD2; clone_size: -; j_call: TRBJ2-1; cdr3_nt: TGTGCCAGCAGCCCCCAGGGAGGGGCAGAGCAGTTCTTC; cdr3_aa: CASSPQGGAEQFF
v_call: TRBV20-1; d_call: TRBD2; clone_size: -; j_call: TRBJ2-5; cdr3_nt: TGCAGTGCTAGGAAAGCTAGCGGGGGCCTCGAGGAGGAGCAGTACTTC; cdr3_aa: CSARKASGGLEEEQYF
v_call: TRBV20-1; d_call: TRBD2; clone_size: -; j_call: TRBJ2-1; cdr3_nt: TGCAGTGCTCCCAAGCTAGCGGGTGGTTACAATGTGCAGTTCTTC; cdr3_aa: CSAPKLAGGYNVQFF
v_call: TRBV4-1; d_call: -; clone_size: -; j_call: TRBJ2-2; cdr3_nt: TGCGCCAGCAGCCACCGGGACACTGCGAACACCGGGGATCTGTTTTTT; cdr3_aa: CASSHRDTANTGDLFF
v_call: TRBV7-8; d_call: -; clone_size: few; j_call: TRBJ1-6; cdr3_nt: TGTGCCAGCAGCCTCGATGCTCAGGGGAATAATTCACCCCTCCACTTT; cdr3_aa: CASSLDAQGNNSPLHF
v_call: TRBV12-3/TRBV12-4; d_call: -; clone_size: few; j_call: TRBJ2-1; cdr3_nt: TGTGCCAGCAGCTACCGGCCGACTAGATATGATGAGCAGTTCTTC; cdr3_aa: CASSYRPTRYDEQFF
v_call: TRBV3-1; d_call: TRBD1; clone_size: -; j_call: TRBJ2-6; cdr3_nt: TGTGCCAGCAGCCGGACAGGGGTAATTTCTGGGGCCAACGTCCTGACTTTC; cdr3_aa: CASSRTGVISGANVLTF
v_call: TRBV29-1; d_call: -; clone_size: many; j_call: TRBJ2-1; cdr3_nt: TGCAGCGTTGAGGCGGCCGATGAGCAGTTCTTC; cdr3_aa: CSVEAADEQFF
v_call: TRBV5-1; d_call: TRBD1; clone_size: -; j_call: TRBJ2-7; cdr3_nt: TGCGCCAGCAGCTTGGCGGGACAGGAATTCTCCTACGAGCAGTACTTC; cdr3_aa: CASSLAGQEFSYEQYF
v_call: TRBV27; d_call: -; clone_size: -; j_call: TRBJ2-1; cdr3_nt: TGTGCCAGCAGCTTAACCTTCTCCTACAATCAGCAGTTCTTC; cdr3_aa: CASSLTFSYNQQFF
v_call: TRBV7-9; d_call: -; clone_size: once; j_call: TRBJ1-2; cdr3_nt: TGTGCCAGCAGCTTAGGAGGAGGAGGACGGATACCTAACTATGGCTACACCTTC; cdr3_aa: CASSLGGGGRIPNYGYTF
v_call: TRBV7-9; d_call: TRBD2; clone_size: -; j_call: TRBJ2-1; cdr3_nt: TGTGCCAGCAGCGAAGGGACTAGCGCGACCGGTGAGCAGTTCTTC; cdr3_aa: CASSEGTSATGEQFF
v_call: TRBV28; d_call: -; clone_size: few; j_call: TRBJ1-2; cdr3_nt: TGTGCCAGCAGGCCGGGTACAGGAGCTCACTATGGCTACACCTTC; cdr3_aa: CASRPGTGAHYGYTF
v_call: TRBV5-6; d_call: -; clone_size: -; j_call: TRBJ1-2; cdr3_nt: TGTGCCAGCAGCTTGGGGACCAGGGTTAACTATGGCTACACCTTC; cdr3_aa: CASSLGTRVNYGYTF
v_call: TRBV5-1; d_call: TRBD1; clone_size: -; j_call: TRBJ1-6; cdr3_nt: TGCGCCAGCGGCACCGGACAGGGGAGTAATTCACCCCGCCACTTT; cdr3_aa: CASGTGQGSNSPRHF
v_call: TRBV13; d_call: TRBD2; clone_size: few; j_call: TRBJ2-3; cdr3_nt: TGTGCCAGCACCGATAGCGGGGGCACAGATACGCAGTATTTT; cdr3_aa: CASTDSGGTDTQYF
v_call: TRBV29-1; d_call: -; clone_size: few; j_call: TRBJ1-1; cdr3_nt: TGCAGCGTTGACCCACAGATGAACACTGAAGCTTTCTTT; cdr3_aa: CSVDPQMNTEAFF
v_call: TRBV27; d_call: TRBD1; clone_size: -; j_call: TRBJ2-7; cdr3_nt: TGTGCCTGCAGGACGGGACAGGGCCCCGAGCAGTACTTC; cdr3_aa: CACRTGQGPEQYF
v_call: TRBV6-4; d_call: -; clone_size: -; j_call: TRBJ2-7; cdr3_nt: TGTGCCAGCAGTGAAGGGGTCCCAACCTACGAGCAGTACTTC; cdr3_aa: CASSEGVPTYEQYF
v_call: TRBV18; d_call: -; clone_size: few; j_call: TRBJ2-1; cdr3_nt: TGTGCCAGCTCACCCTTGGTGGGGTCCTACAATGAGCAGTTCTTC; cdr3_aa: CASSPLVGSYNEQFF
v_call: TRBV4-2; d_call: TRBD2; clone_size: many; j_call: TRBJ2-7; cdr3_nt: TGTGCCAGCAGCCAAGGTAGCGGGGATACGGACGAGCAGTACTTC; cdr3_aa: CASSQGSGDTDEQYF
v_call: TRBV20-1; d_call: TRBD2; clone_size: many; j_call: TRBJ2-5; cdr3_nt: TGCAGTGCTTCTCCTAGCGGGACGGAGACCCAGTACTTC; cdr3_aa: CSASPSGTETQYF
v_call: TRBV6-5; d_call: -; clone_size: -; j_call: TRBJ1-5; cdr3_nt: TGTGCCAGCAGTTACTCGACAAGGACAGATAGCAATCAGCCCCAGCATTTT; cdr3_aa: CASSYSTRTDSNQPQHF
v_call: TRBV6-6; d_call: TRBD1; clone_size: -; j_call: TRBJ1-5; cdr3_nt: TGTGCCAGCACTTCGCCGGGGACAGGAAACAATCAGCCCCAGCATTTT; cdr3_aa: CASTSPGTGNNQPQHF
v_call: TRBV7-9; d_call: TRBD1; clone_size: few; j_call: TRBJ1-2; cdr3_nt: TGTGCCAGCAGCGTTCAGGGGGCGGACTATGGCTACACCTTC; cdr3_aa: CASSVQGADYGYTF
v_call: TRBV30; d_call: -; clone_size: -; j_call: TRBJ2-3; cdr3_nt: TGTGCCTGGAGTAAGTTCGGGAGCACAGATACGCAGTATTTT; cdr3_aa: CAWSKFGSTDTQYF
v_call: TRBV7-8; d_call: -; clone_size: -; j_call: TRBJ2-1; cdr3_nt: TGTGCCAGCAGCACTAGAGCGGCCGAGCAGTTCTTC; cdr3_aa: CASSTRAAEQFF
v_call: TRBV7-2; d_call: -; clone_size: -; j_call: TRBJ2-7; cdr3_nt: TGTGCCAGCAGTCGCGAACAGGGGTCCGGGAGCGAGCAGTACTTC; cdr3_aa: CASSREQGSGSEQYF
v_call: TRBV10-3; d_call: TRBD2; clone_size: -; j_call: TRBJ2-1; cdr3_nt: TGTGCCATCTGTGAGACCGGGACTAGCGGGATGGGTGAGCAGTTCTTC; cdr3_aa: CAICETGTSGMGEQFF
v_call: TRBV13; d_call: -; clone_size: few; j_call: TRBJ1-1; cdr3_nt: TGTGCCAGCAGCCTAACCAGGTTAACACTGGCCCTTGAAGCTTTCTTT; cdr3_aa: CASSLTRLTLALEAFF
v_call: TRBV5-6; d_call: -; clone_size: -; j_call: TRBJ1-6; cdr3_nt: TGTGCCAGCAGCTCCCACCTGAGGGGAGAGCTGGATTCACCCCTCCACTTT; cdr3_aa: CASSSHLRGELDSPLHF
v_call: TRBV5-1; d_call: -; clone_size: once; j_call: TRBJ2-7; cdr3_nt: TGCGCCAGCAGCTTGGAGCCGACTCCTGGGGTCGAGCAGTACTTC; cdr3_aa: CASSLEPTPGVEQYF